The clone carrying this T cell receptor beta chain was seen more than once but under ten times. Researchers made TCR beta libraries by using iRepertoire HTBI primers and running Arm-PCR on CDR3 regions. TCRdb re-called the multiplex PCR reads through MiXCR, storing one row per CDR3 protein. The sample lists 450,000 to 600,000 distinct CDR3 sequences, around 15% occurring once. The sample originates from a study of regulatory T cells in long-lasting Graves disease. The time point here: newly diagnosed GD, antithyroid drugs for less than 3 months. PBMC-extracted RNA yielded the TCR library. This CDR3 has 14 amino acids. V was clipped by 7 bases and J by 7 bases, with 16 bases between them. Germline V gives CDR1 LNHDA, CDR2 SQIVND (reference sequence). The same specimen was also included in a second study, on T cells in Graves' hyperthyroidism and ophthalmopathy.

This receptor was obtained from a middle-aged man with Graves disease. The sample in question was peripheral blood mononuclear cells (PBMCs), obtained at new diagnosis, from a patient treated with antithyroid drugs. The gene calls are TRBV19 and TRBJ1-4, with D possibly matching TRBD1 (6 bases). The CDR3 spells CASTPSRDTEKLFF. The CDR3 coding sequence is TGTGCCAGTACCCCTTCCCGGGACACTGAAAAACTGTTTTTT.